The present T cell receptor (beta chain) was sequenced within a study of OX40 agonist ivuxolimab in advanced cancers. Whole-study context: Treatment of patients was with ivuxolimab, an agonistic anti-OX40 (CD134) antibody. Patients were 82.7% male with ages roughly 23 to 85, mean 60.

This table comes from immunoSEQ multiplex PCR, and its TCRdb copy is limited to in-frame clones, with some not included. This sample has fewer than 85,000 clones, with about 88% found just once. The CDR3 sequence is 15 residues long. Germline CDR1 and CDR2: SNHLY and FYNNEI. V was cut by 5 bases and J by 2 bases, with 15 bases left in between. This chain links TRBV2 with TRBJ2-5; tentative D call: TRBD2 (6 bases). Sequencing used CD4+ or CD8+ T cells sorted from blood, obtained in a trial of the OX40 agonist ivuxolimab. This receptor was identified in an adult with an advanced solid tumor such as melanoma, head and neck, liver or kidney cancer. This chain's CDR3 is CASSRISGGQETQYF. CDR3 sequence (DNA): TGTGCCAGCAGTCGGATTAGCGGCGGACAAGAGACCCAGTACTTC. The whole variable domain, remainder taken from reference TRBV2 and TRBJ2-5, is EPEVTQTPSHQVTQMGQEVILRCVPISNHLYFYWYRQILGQKVEFLVSFYNNEISEKSEIFDDQFSVERPDGSNFTLKIRSTKLEDSAMYFCASSRISGGQETQYFGPGTRLLVL.